Listed below are T cell receptor beta chains from one sample, sequenced in a study of T-cell memory formation after mild COVID-19. TCRdb fed the 5' RACE reads into MiXCR, producing one record per CDR3 protein. The sample lists 180,000 or so distinct CDR3 sequences, 9.5% to 13% occurring once. Sequenced: PBMCs or a T cell subset sorted from them (not recorded which). The receptors were sampled from a man younger than 35 who had mild COVID-19 (a few samples of this study predate the infection). Cell type and time point are not known. The CDR3 runs from the conserved cysteine through the conserved F or W. The order of the fields is V gene, J gene, D gene, clone size, CDR3 DNA, CDR3 protein. The D gene is left open where the match is weak. Clone size is shown for a subset of rows, as once, few, many or a class of expanded clone.

TRBV20-1	TRBJ1-1	NA	NA	TGCAGTGCTAGAGCAGGGCTGGGGAACACTGAAGCTTTCTTT	CSARAGLGNTEAFF
TRBV12-3/TRBV12-4	TRBJ2-5	NA	few	TGTGCCAGCAGTTTCGTACAGGGCTCCGGGCCAAGGACCCAGTACTTC	CASSFVQGSGPRTQYF
TRBV11-2	TRBJ1-5	NA	few	TGTGCCAGCAGCGCGACAGTCCTAGGAGATTTTAGCAATCAGCCCCAGCATTTT	CASSATVLGDFSNQPQHF
TRBV4-2	TRBJ2-3	NA	NA	TGTGCCACTGCCGGTAAGGGGGGAACAGATACGCAGTATTTT	CATAGKGGTDTQYF
TRBV20-1	TRBJ1-4	NA	few	TGCAGTGCTAGAGTGGCGGGTGGTAATGAAAAACTGTTTTTT	CSARVAGGNEKLFF
TRBV5-4	TRBJ2-7	TRBD1	NA	TGTGCCAGCAGCTTGGTGGGACAGGGGTCCTACGAGCAGTACTTC	CASSLVGQGSYEQYF
TRBV7-9	TRBJ2-3	NA	few	TGTGCCAGCAGCTCACAGGGCCATTGGGAAGATACGCAGTATTTT	CASSSQGHWEDTQYF
TRBV6-5	TRBJ2-4	NA	NA	TGTGCCAGCAGAGTTGGGGCGCCGGCCAAAAACATTCAGTACTTC	CASRVGAPAKNIQYF
TRBV5-1	TRBJ2-5	TRBD1	NA	TGCGCCAGCAGCTTGGCCGCAGGGGGCATGGAGACCCAGTACTTC	CASSLAAGGMETQYF
TRBV9	TRBJ2-1	NA	many	TGTGCCAGCAGCGTAGAGCGGAGCTCCTACAATGAGCAGTTCTTC	CASSVERSSYNEQFF
TRBV4-2	TRBJ2-3	NA	NA	TGTGCCAGCAGCCAAGACAGGACCCGCCCGGGTACGCAGTATTTT	CASSQDRTRPGTQYF
TRBV27	TRBJ2-3	NA	few	TGTGCCAGCAGTTTATCCCCGGGGGGCCGAGATACGCAGTATTTT	CASSLSPGGRDTQYF
TRBV20-1	TRBJ2-3	NA	few	TGCAGTGCTCCCCCACGTGGGGGCGTCTCGGATACGCAGTATTTT	CSAPPRGGVSDTQYF
TRBV11-3	TRBJ2-3	NA	NA	TGTGCCAGCAGCTCCTGGGTGAAAGATACGCAGTATTTT	CASSSWVKDTQYF
TRBV9	TRBJ2-5	NA	many	TGTGCCAGCAGCGTAGCTATACAAGAGACCCAGTACTTC	CASSVAIQETQYF
TRBV5-5	TRBJ2-5	TRBD1	NA	TGTGCCAGCAGCTCGACAGGGTTAGAGACCCAGTACTTC	CASSSTGLETQYF
TRBV4-1	TRBJ1-1	NA	few	TGCGCCAGCAGCCACGGTCCGGTGGCAGGGGTAACTGAAGCTTTCTTT	CASSHGPVAGVTEAFF
TRBV20-1	TRBJ1-6	TRBD1	few	TGCAGTGCCCTGACAGGGGTTAATTCACCCCTCCACTTT	CSALTGVNSPLHF
TRBV20-1	TRBJ1-2	NA	many	TGCAGTGCAGTGGAGGGCACCGGCTATGGCTACACCTTC	CSAVEGTGYGYTF
TRBV6-2/TRBV6-3	TRBJ2-4	TRBD2	NA	TGTGCCAGCAGCGCCGGGACTAGAGCAAACATTCAGTACTTC	CASSAGTRANIQYF
TRBV4-3	TRBJ2-2	TRBD2	NA	TGCGCCAGCAGCCAAGATTCGGGCAGCGGGGTGCACACCGGGGAGCTGTTTTTT	CASSQDSGSGVHTGELFF
TRBV20-1	TRBJ2-2	TRBD2	few	TGCAGTGCTAGGCCCGGGCCGCGACTAGCGGGGCTCACCGGGGAGCTGTTTTTT	CSARPGPRLAGLTGELFF
TRBV7-2	TRBJ2-3	TRBD2	few	TGTGCCAGCAGCCCTGTTGTGGCGGGGGAGACGCAGTATTTT	CASSPVVAGETQYF
TRBV5-1	TRBJ2-7	NA	few	TGCGCCAGCAGCTTCGAGCAGGGGCCGCAGTACTTC	CASSFEQGPQYF